Detailed here is one T cell receptor beta chain. The antigen is unknown. The time point here: persistent/refractory GD, antithyroid drugs over 5 years with positive TRAb. PBMC RNA served as the TCR library source. This specimen belongs to a study of regulatory T cells in long-lasting Graves disease. Overall study findings and caveats: The researchers studied only peripheral blood, not thyroid tissue. Gene preferences differed: TRBV28, TRBJ1-2, TRBJ2-5 in persistent cases.

Trimming cost V 2 bases and J 8 bases; bases outside gene matches: 5. CDR3 length: 14 amino acids. The germline V gene encodes CDR1 DFQATT and CDR2 SNEGSKA (reference sequence). For TCR beta, libraries came from iRepertoire HTBI primers and Arm-PCR of CDR3 regions. TCRdb re-called the multiplex PCR reads through MiXCR, storing one row per CDR3 protein. The sample gives almost 350,000 distinct CDR3 sequences, roughly a fifth of which show up once; approximately 31% is in the top ten. The source material was peripheral blood mononuclear cells (PBMCs), sampled when the disease was refractory, from a patient treated with antithyroid drugs. The origin of this receptor is a female donor with Graves disease. The chain links TRBV20-1 to TRBJ1-4; TRBD1 matches 10 bases. The CDR3 sequence is CSARRTGGREKLFF. CDR3 nucleotide sequence: TGCAGTGCTAGACGGACAGGGGGAAGGGAAAAACTGTTTTTT.